This is a list of T cell receptor beta chains from one sample in a study of blood T cell repertoires in COVID-19. This table comes from immunoSEQ multiplex PCR, and its TCRdb copy is limited to in-frame clones, with some not included. The profile shows 95,000 to 100,000 clones, approximately 84% of them singletons. The sequenced sample was peripheral blood. The receptors were gathered from a woman between 55 and 75 years old with acute or convalescent COVID-19. CDR3s include the opening cysteine and the closing phenylalanine or tryptophan. A D gene is named only where the DNA matches it firmly. Clone size is not always given. Where it is, it says once, few, many or a class for expanded clones.

d_call,j_call,v_call,clone_size,cdr3_nt,cdr3_aa
.,TRBJ1-3,TRBV28,.,TGTGCCAGCAGTAGGGGAAACGATGGAAACACCATATATTTT,CASSRGNDGNTIYF
.,TRBJ1-2,TRBV2,.,TGTGCCAGCAGTAACAGGGTGACTAACTATGGCTACACCTTC,CASSNRVTNYGYTF
TRBD2,TRBJ2-3,TRBV11-3,.,TGTGCCAGCAGCTTAGATCCTAGCGGAGTGGCAGATACGCAGTATTTT,CASSLDPSGVADTQYF
.,TRBJ1-5,TRBV19,.,TGTGCCAGTAGTAGTGGCAGGGCTAGCAATCAGCCCCAGCATTTT,CASSSGRASNQPQHF
TRBD1,TRBJ1-1,TRBV7-3,.,TGTGCCAGCAGCCATGGGACAGGGGGCGCGACTGAAGCTTTCTTT,CASSHGTGGATEAFF
.,TRBJ1-1,TRBV5-1,.,TGCGCCAGCAGCTTGGTGTCCGGACATTGGAACACTGAAGCTTTCTTT,CASSLVSGHWNTEAFF
TRBD1,TRBJ2-1,TRBV30,.,TGTGCCTGGAGTGTAAGACAGGGGGCCTACAATGAGCAGTTCTTC,CAWSVRQGAYNEQFF
TRBD1,TRBJ2-7,TRBV7-2,.,TGTGCCAGCAGCGGACGGGACAGGTCCTACGAGCAGTACTTC,CASSGRDRSYEQYF
.,TRBJ1-1,TRBV9,.,TGTGCCAGCAGCGTAGGGGCAGGGGAGGGGAACACTGAAGCTTTCTTT,CASSVGAGEGNTEAFF
.,TRBJ1-1,TRBV9,.,TGTGCCAGCAGCCTCAGGGAGAACACTGAAGCTTTCTTT,CASSLRENTEAFF
.,TRBJ1-2,TRBV6-6,.,TGTGCCAGCAACGAACAGGGTGGTGGAGACTACACCTTC,CASNEQGGGDYTF
TRBD1,TRBJ1-1,TRBV18,.,TGTGCCAGCTCCCTACAGGGGAGGAGAACTGAAGCTTTCTTT,CASSLQGRRTEAFF
.,TRBJ2-7,TRBV5-1,.,TGCGCCAGCAGCTTGGCCCTGGACAGACCCTACGAGCAGTACTTC,CASSLALDRPYEQYF
TRBD2,TRBJ2-1,TRBV7-9,.,TGTGCCAGCAGCTTGGGTACGCGGGGGGTCTACAATGAGCAGTTCTTC,CASSLGTRGVYNEQFF
.,TRBJ1-1,TRBV11-2,.,TGTGCCAGCAGCTCCGCTCGGTTGGTTTGGGCTTTCTTT,CASSSARLVWAFF
.,TRBJ1-2,TRBV4-3,.,TGCGCCAGCAGCCAAGATGGCAGGTGGAACTATGGCTACACCTTC,CASSQDGRWNYGYTF
.,TRBJ2-7,TRBV2,.,TGTGCCAGCAGAGAAGCGGGACAGGAGTTCTACGAGCAGTACTTC,CASREAGQEFYEQYF
.,TRBJ1-2,TRBV5-4,.,TGTGCCAGCAGCTTGAAGTCAGCGGGAAATGGCTACACCTTC,CASSLKSAGNGYTF
.,TRBJ2-3,TRBV7-3,.,TGTGCCAGCAGCTCCCCCCTAGACCGAACGCAGTATTTT,CASSSPLDRTQYF
.,TRBJ2-7,TRBV6-6,.,TGTGCCAGCAATTGGGCGGGGAGCTCCTACGAGCAGTACTTC,CASNWAGSSYEQYF
.,TRBJ1-1,TRBV6-5,.,TGTGCCAGCAGTTTTGGTGTAGGGGGAAACACTGAAGCTTTCTTT,CASSFGVGGNTEAFF
.,TRBJ1-1,TRBV5-1,.,TGCGCCAGCAGCCCCGACACTTTGAACACTGAAGCTTTCTTT,CASSPDTLNTEAFF
.,TRBJ1-1,TRBV18,.,TGTGCCAGCTCACCTGGAGGGAACACTGAAGCTTTCTTT,CASSPGGNTEAFF
.,TRBJ1-2,TRBV30,.,TGTGCCTGGAGGAGAACAGGGATCGGCTACACCTTC,CAWRRTGIGYTF
TRBD2,TRBJ2-5,TRBV2,.,TGTGCCAGCAGCAAGACTAGCGGGGGAAAAGAGACCCAGTACTTC,CASSKTSGGKETQYF
TRBD2,TRBJ2-5,TRBV2,.,TGTGCCAGCAGTGAAGCTGAGGGACTAGCGGGGACACAAGAGACCCAGTACTTC,CASSEAEGLAGTQETQYF
.,TRBJ1-1,TRBV5-5,.,TGTGCCAGCAGTCGAGTCGACAGCTCCGATGAAGCTTTCTTT,CASSRVDSSDEAFF
.,TRBJ1-2,TRBV27,.,TGTGCCAGCAGTCAACAGGGCTTTGGCTACACCTTC,CASSQQGFGYTF
.,TRBJ1-6,TRBV30,.,TGTGCCTGGAGTGTACTAGGGATCAGAGGTTCACCCCTCCACTTT,CAWSVLGIRGSPLHF
.,TRBJ1-2,TRBV28,.,TGTGCCAGCAGCTTCGTAATCGACCTGGGGAGGGGTGGCTACACCTTC,CASSFVIDLGRGGYTF
.,TRBJ1-1,TRBV5-1,.,TGCGCCAGCAGCTTGGCTGGCATGAACACTGAAGCTTTCTTT,CASSLAGMNTEAFF
TRBD1,TRBJ1-4,TRBV4-1,many,TGCGCCAGCAGCCAAGAATGGGGACAGCAGAAAAAACTGTTTTTT,CASSQEWGQQKKLFF
.,TRBJ1-3,TRBV5-1,.,TGCGCCAGCAGCTTGGCCTCCAGGTACTCTGGAAACACCATATATTTT,CASSLASRYSGNTIYF
.,TRBJ2-1,TRBV6-6,.,TGTGCCTCAAACCCCCAGGTTACCTACAATGAGCAGTTCTTC,CASNPQVTYNEQFF
.,TRBJ2-1,TRBV19,.,TGTGCCAGTAGTGGTACAGGCATCTCCTACAATGAGCAGTTCTTC,CASSGTGISYNEQFF
TRBD1,TRBJ2-6,TRBV28,.,TGTGCCAGCAGTTTCGGGACAGTCCTCTCTGGGGCCAACGTCCTGACTTTC,CASSFGTVLSGANVLTF
.,TRBJ2-1,TRBV6-2/TRBV6-3,.,TGTGCCAGCAGTCAGGAGGGGCGCAATGAGCAGTTCTTC,CASSQEGRNEQFF
.,TRBJ1-6,TRBV5-8,.,TGTGCCAGCAGGAGGGAGCCAGCCAATTCACCCCTCCACTTT,CASRREPANSPLHF
TRBD1,TRBJ1-4,TRBV19,.,TGTGCCAGTAGTCCCCCAGGGGGCGATATGCGGAAACTGTTTTTT,CASSPPGGDMRKLFF
.,TRBJ1-4,TRBV7-2,once,TGTGCCAGCAGCTTAGGGGACACGGCTAATGAAAAACTGTTTTTT,CASSLGDTANEKLFF
TRBD1,TRBJ2-2,TRBV7-3,.,TGTGCCAGCAGCACGGGACAGGGTCCCACCGGGGAGCTGTTTTTT,CASSTGQGPTGELFF
TRBD1,TRBJ1-5,TRBV7-2,.,TGTGCCAGCAGCCCAGACTGGACAGGGGCGAATCAGCCCCAGCATTTT,CASSPDWTGANQPQHF
.,TRBJ1-4,TRBV7-2,.,TGTGCCAGCAGCTTAGCGACGGGTAATGAAAAACTGTTTTTT,CASSLATGNEKLFF
TRBD2,TRBJ2-3,TRBV7-2,.,TGTGCCAGCAGCACCCGACTAGCGGGGGGGCCAGATACGCAGTATTTT,CASSTRLAGGPDTQYF
TRBD2,TRBJ2-1,TRBV4-1,.,TGCGCCAGCAGCCACGGGACTAGCGGGGGGGCTTATGAGCAGTTCTTC,CASSHGTSGGAYEQFF
.,TRBJ1-1,TRBV25-1,.,TGTGCCAGCATGGGGGGGACTGAAGCTTTCTTT,CASMGGTEAFF
.,TRBJ2-7,TRBV7-9,once,TGTGCCAGCAGCCCTCGAGGATTAACCTACGAGCAGTACTTC,CASSPRGLTYEQYF
.,TRBJ1-1,TRBV7-9,.,TGTGCCAGCAGCTTGGGGGGGCTGAACACTGAAGCTTTCTTT,CASSLGGLNTEAFF
.,TRBJ2-1,TRBV14,few,TGTGCCAGCAGCCAAGATCCGGACTCCCGGTCCTACAATGAGCAGTTCTTC,CASSQDPDSRSYNEQFF
.,TRBJ2-7,TRBV21-1,.,TGTGCCAGCAGCCGAGATAGAGGGGGCCGAAGCTCCTACGAGCAGTACTTC,CASSRDRGGRSSYEQYF
TRBD1,TRBJ1-2,TRBV3-1/TRBV3-2,.,TGTGCCAGCAGCCGCCAACAGGGGGCGACGGGCTACACCTTC,CASSRQQGATGYTF
TRBD1,TRBJ2-5,TRBV4-2,.,TGTGCCAGCAGTCTCCCGGGGACAGACCAAGAGACCCAGTACTTC,CASSLPGTDQETQYF
.,TRBJ2-7,TRBV5-5,.,TGTGCCAGCACCCCGGGAAGGGGGGGGTGGTACTTC,CASTPGRGGWYF
TRBD1,TRBJ2-2,TRBV14,.,TGTGCCAGCAGTCGACAGGGGGTGGCCGGGGAGCTGTTTTTT,CASSRQGVAGELFF
.,TRBJ1-2,TRBV5-1,once,TGCGCCAGCAGCTTGGGTGGCAGGGAGGACTATGGCTACACCTTC,CASSLGGREDYGYTF